This T cell receptor beta chain was recorded in a study of regulatory T cells in long-lasting Graves disease. Study outcomes and limitations: It was peripheral blood alone, not thyroid tissue, that was studied. Small sample size may have lowered accuracy.

Time point in this sample: persistent/refractory GD, antithyroid drugs over 5 years with positive TRAb. Construction of the TCR library relied on RNA isolated from PBMCs. Graves' disease was diagnosed by American Thyroid Association guidelines. Relying on iRepertoire HTBI primers and Arm-PCR of CDR3 regions, the team built TCR beta libraries. TCRdb re-derived calls from the multiplex PCR reads in MiXCR, one entry per CDR3 protein. The sample consists of some 430,000 distinct CDR3 sequences, approximately 21% of them appearing once. This clonotype occurred many times. Its antigen is currently unknown. The CDR3 is 14 residues long. Trimming at V came to 6 bases and at J to 2 bases, leaving 9 bases not matched to a gene. Germline V gene lookup returns CDR1 DFQATT and CDR2 SNEGSKA (reference sequence).

The clonotype comes from a female donor with Graves disease. The J gene is TRBJ1-1, the V gene TRBV20-1; 7 bases map to TRBD1. The input for sequencing was peripheral blood mononuclear cells (PBMCs), taken when the disease was refractory, from a patient treated with antithyroid drugs. The CDR3 region has the DNA TGCAGTGCGCGGGACAGCACGATTAACACTGAAGCTTTCTTT. The encoded protein is CSARDSTINTEAFF.